A single TCR beta chain is shown here with its context. Its specificity is not known. V was shortened by 4 bases and J by 3 bases, with 16 bases between the two germline ends. CDR1 is SGHDT and CDR2 is YYEEEE in the germline V gene. The CDR3 is 15 residues long. These data belong to a study of shared clonotypes between healthy human individuals. The method was immunoSEQ multiplex PCR; TCRdb's version includes in-frame clones alone and lacks a portion of them. The repertoire holds over 400,000 clones, with roughly 80% as singletons. Whole-study findings and limits: In this cohort, only blood was sampled, and tissue repertoires likely differ.

Every donor, a Caucasian adult, lived in Nashville, Tennessee. What was sequenced was PBMCs. The TCR sequence derives from a middle-aged woman in good health. Some clones in this sample may be carry-over from other donors' samples. The chain has TRBV5-6 and TRBJ1-1; D is possibly TRBD1 (6 bases). This chain's CDR3 is CASSAVWGRDTEAFF. The CDR3 DNA follows: TGTGCCAGCAGCGCCGTCTGGGGGCGCGACACTGAAGCTTTCTTT. Looking up the rest from reference TRBV5-6 and TRBJ1-1 gives the full variable domain: DAGVTQSPTHLIKTRGQQVTLRCSPKSGHDTVSWYQQALGQGPQFIFQYYEEEERQRGNFPDRFSGHQFPNYSSELNVNALLLGDSALYLCASSAVWGRDTEAFFGQGTRLTVV.